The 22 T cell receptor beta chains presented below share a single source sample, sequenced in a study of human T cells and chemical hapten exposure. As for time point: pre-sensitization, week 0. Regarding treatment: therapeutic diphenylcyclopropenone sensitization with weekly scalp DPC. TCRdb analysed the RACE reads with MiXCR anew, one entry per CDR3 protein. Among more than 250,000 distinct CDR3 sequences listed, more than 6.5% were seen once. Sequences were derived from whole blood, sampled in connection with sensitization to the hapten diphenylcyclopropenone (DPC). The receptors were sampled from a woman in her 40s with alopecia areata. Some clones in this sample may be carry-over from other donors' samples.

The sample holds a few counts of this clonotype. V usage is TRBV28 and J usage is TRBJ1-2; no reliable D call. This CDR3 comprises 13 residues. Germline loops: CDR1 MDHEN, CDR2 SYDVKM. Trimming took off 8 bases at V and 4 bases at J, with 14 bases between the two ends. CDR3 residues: CASETPTPYGYTF. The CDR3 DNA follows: TGTGCCAGCGAGACACCTACACCCTATGGCTACACCTTC.

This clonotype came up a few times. The CDR3 DNA is TGTGCCAGCAGACCCCAGGGCGGGAGGGCCGCCGGGGAGCTGTTTTTT. The encoded protein is CASRPQGGRAAGELFF. The V and J genes are TRBV5-6 and TRBJ2-2; 9 bases fit TRBD2. Trimming removed 5 bases from V and 6 bases from J; junction bases left unmatched: 11. Germline V gene data show CDR1 as SGHDT and CDR2 as YYEEEE. The CDR3 covers 16 residues. Combining the CDR3 with reference TRBV5-6 and TRBJ2-2 gives the whole variable domain DAGVTQSPTHLIKTRGQQVTLRCSPKSGHDTVSWYQQALGQGPQFIFQYYEEEERQRGNFPDRFSGHQFPNYSSELNVNALLLGDSALYLCASRPQGGRAAGELFFGEGSRLTVL.

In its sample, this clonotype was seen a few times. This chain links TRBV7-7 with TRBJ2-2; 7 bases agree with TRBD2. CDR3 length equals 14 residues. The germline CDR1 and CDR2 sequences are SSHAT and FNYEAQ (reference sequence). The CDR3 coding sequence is TGTGCTAGCGCCCCGGGGGGTGACACCGGGGAGCTGTTTTTT. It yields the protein CASAPGGDTGELFF. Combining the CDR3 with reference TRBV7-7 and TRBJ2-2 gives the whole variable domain GAGVSQSPRYKVTKRGQDVTLRCDPISSHATLYWYQQALGQGPEFLTYFNYEAQPDKSGLPSDRFSAERPEGSISTLTIQRTEQRDSAMYRCASAPGGDTGELFFGEGSRLTVL.

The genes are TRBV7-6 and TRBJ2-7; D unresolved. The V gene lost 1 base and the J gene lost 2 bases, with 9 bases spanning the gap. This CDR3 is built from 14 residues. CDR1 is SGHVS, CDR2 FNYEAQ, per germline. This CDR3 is CASSLGADTYEQYF. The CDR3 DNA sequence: TGTGCCAGCAGCTTAGGGGCAGACACCTACGAGCAGTACTTC. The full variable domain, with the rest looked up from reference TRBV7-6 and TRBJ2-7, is GAGVSQSPRYKVTKRGQDVALRCDPISGHVSLYWYRQALGQGPEFLTYFNYEAQQDKSGLPNDRFSAERPEGSISTLTIQRTEQRDSAMYRCASSLGADTYEQYFGPGTRLTVT.

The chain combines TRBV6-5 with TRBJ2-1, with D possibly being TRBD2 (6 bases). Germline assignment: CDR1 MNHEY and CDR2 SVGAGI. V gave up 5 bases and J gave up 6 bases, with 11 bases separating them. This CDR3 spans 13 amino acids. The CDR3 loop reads CASSEGLFNEQFF. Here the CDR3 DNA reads TGTGCCAGCAGTGAGGGACTCTTCAATGAGCAGTTCTTC.

CDR3 DNA sequence: TGTGCCAGCAGCTTAGACGGGGCAGATACGCAGTATTTT. Amino acids: CASSLDGADTQYF. The V call is TRBV11-1, the J call TRBJ2-3; tentative D call: TRBD2 (5 bases). The CDR3 is 13 amino acids. Trimming removed 1 base at V and 4 bases at J, with 6 bases between. Per germline, CDR1 SGHAT and CDR2 FQDESV (reference sequence).

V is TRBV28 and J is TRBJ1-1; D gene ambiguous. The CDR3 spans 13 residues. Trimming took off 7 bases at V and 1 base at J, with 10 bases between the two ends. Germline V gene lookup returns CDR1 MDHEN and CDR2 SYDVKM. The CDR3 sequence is CASTRTANTEAFF. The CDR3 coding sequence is TGTGCCAGCACGAGGACCGCGAACACTGAAGCTTTCTTT. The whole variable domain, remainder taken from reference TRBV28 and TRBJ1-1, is DVKVTQSSRYLVKRTGEKVFLECVQDMDHENMFWYRQDPGLGLRLIYFSYDVKMKEKGDIPEGYSVSREKKERFSLILESASTNQTSMYLCASTRTANTEAFFGQGTRLTVV.

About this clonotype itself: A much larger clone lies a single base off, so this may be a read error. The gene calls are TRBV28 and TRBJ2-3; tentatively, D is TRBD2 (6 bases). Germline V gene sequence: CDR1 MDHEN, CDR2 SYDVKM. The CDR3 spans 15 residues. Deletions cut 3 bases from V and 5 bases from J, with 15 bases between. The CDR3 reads CASSFGGIRVDTQYF. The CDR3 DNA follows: TGTGCCAGCAGTTTCGGGGGAATTCGTGTAGATACGCAGTATTTT.

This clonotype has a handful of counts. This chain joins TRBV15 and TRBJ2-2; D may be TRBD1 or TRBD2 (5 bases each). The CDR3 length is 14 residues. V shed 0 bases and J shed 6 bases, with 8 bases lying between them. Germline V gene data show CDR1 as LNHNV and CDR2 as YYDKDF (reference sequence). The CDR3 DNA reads TGTGCCACCAGCAGAGATCGGGGCGCCGGGGAGCTGTTTTTT. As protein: CATSRDRGAGELFF.

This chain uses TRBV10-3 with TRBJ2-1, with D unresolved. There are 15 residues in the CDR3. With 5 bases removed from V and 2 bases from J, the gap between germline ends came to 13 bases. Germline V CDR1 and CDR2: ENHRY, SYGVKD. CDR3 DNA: TGTGCCATCAGTCCCTTAGTAGAGGCCTACAATGAGCAGTTCTTC. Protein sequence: CAISPLVEAYNEQFF.

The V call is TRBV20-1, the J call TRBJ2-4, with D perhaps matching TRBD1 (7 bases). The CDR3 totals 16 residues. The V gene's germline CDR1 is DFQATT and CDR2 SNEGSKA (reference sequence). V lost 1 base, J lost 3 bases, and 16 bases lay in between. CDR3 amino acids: CSARVGGQRYKNIQYF. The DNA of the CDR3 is TGCAGTGCTAGAGTCGGGGGACAGCGTTACAAAAACATTCAGTACTTC.

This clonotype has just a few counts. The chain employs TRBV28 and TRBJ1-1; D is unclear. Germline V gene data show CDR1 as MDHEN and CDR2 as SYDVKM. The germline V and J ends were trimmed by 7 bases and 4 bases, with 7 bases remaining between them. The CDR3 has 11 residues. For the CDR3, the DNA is TGTGCCAGCATTGGGAGCACTGAAGCTTTCTTT. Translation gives CASIGSTEAFF.

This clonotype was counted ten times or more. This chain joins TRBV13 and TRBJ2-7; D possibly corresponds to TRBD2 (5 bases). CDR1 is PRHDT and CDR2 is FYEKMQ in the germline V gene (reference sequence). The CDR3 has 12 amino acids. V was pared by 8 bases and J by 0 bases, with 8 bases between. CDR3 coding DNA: TGTGCCAGCGGGCGGGCCTCCTACGAGCAGTACTTC. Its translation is CASGRASYEQYF.

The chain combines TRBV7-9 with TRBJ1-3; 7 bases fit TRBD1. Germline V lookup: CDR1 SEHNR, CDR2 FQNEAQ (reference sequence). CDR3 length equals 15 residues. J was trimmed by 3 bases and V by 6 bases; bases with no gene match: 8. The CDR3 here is CASSARGLGGNTIYF. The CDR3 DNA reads TGTGCCAGCAGTGCAAGGGGGCTAGGTGGAAACACCATATATTTT.

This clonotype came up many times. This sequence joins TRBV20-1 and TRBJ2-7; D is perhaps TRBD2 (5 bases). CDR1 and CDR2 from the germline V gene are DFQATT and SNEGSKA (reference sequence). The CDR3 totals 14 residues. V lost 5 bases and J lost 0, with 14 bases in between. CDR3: CSASGSAGSYEQYF. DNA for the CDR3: TGCAGTGCTTCCGGGTCGGCGGGCTCCTACGAGCAGTACTTC.

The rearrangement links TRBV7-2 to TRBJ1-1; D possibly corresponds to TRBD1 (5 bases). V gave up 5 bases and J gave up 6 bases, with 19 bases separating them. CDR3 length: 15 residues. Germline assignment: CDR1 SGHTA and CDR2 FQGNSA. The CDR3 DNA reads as TGTGCCAGCAGCCTCCCTAAGGGGCGCATCGCTGAAGCTTTCTTT. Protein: CASSLPKGRIAEAFF.

CDR3 coding DNA: TGTGCCAGCAGCTCTAGCGGGAGTCCTCGCACAGATACGCAGTATTTT. The encoded protein is CASSSSGSPRTDTQYF. The chain recombines TRBV5-6 with TRBJ2-3, with 10 bases fitting TRBD2. Germline V gene sequence: CDR1 SGHDT, CDR2 YYEEEE. Trimming cost V 3 bases and J 1 base; bases outside gene matches: 5. The CDR3 totals 16 residues. Full variable domain (outside the CDR3, taken from reference TRBV5-6 and TRBJ2-3): DAGVTQSPTHLIKTRGQQVTLRCSPKSGHDTVSWYQQALGQGPQFIFQYYEEEERQRGNFPDRFSGHQFPNYSSELNVNALLLGDSALYLCASSSSGSPRTDTQYFGPGTRLTVL.

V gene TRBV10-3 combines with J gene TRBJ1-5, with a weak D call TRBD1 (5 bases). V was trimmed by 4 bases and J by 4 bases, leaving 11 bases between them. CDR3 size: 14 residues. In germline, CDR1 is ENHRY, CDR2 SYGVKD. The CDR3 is CAISARDGNQPQHF. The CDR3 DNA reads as TGTGCCATCAGTGCCAGGGATGGGAATCAGCCCCAGCATTTT.

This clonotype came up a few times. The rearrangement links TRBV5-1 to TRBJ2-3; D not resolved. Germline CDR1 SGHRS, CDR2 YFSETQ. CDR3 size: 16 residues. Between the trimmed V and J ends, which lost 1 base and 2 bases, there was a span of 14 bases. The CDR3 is CASSLWSRVITDTQYF. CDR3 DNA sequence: TGCGCCAGCAGCTTGTGGTCCAGAGTGATCACAGATACGCAGTATTTT.

CDR3: CASTPDRTHNSPLHF. The CDR3, as DNA: TGCGCCAGCACCCCGGACAGGACCCATAATTCACCCCTCCACTTT. The V gene is TRBV10-2, the J gene TRBJ1-6; 7 bases are shared with TRBD1. The J segment lost 5 bases and the V segment lost 7 bases, leaving 8 bases of the junction unmatched. CDR3 size: 15 residues. Germline V CDR1 and CDR2: WSHSY, SAAADI.

CDR3 region: CSARGQTNTEAFF. The CDR3 nucleotides are TGCAGTGCTAGGGGACAGACGAACACTGAAGCTTTCTTT. The chain links TRBV20-1 to TRBJ1-1, with 7 bases identical to TRBD1. In germline, CDR1 is DFQATT, CDR2 SNEGSKA (reference sequence). The V segment lost 3 bases and the J segment 1 base; nucleotides outside the gene matches: 2. The CDR3 has 13 amino acids.

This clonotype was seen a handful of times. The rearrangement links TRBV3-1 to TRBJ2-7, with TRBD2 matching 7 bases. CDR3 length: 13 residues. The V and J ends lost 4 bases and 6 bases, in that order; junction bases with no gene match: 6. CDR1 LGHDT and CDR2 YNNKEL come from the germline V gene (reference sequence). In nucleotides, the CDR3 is TGTGCCAGCAGCCTCCCCCAGCGGGGCGAGCAGTACTTC. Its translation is CASSLPQRGEQYF.